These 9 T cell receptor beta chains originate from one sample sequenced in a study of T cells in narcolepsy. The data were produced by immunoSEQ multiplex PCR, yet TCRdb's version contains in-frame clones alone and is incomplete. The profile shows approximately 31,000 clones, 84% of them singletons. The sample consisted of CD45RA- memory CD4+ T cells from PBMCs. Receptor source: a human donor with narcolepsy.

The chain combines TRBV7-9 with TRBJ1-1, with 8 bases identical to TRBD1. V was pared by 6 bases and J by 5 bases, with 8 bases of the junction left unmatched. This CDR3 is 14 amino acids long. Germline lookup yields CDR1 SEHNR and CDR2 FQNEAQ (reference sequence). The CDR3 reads CASRTDRAGTEAFF. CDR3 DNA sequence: TGTGCCAGCAGAACGGACAGGGCGGGTACTGAAGCTTTCTTT.

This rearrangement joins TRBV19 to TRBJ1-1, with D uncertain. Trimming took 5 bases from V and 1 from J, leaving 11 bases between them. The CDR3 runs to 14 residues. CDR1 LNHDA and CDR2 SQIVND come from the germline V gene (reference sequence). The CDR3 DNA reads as TGTGCCAGTAGTCCCAAGATCAGGAACACTGAAGCTTTCTTT. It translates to CASSPKIRNTEAFF.

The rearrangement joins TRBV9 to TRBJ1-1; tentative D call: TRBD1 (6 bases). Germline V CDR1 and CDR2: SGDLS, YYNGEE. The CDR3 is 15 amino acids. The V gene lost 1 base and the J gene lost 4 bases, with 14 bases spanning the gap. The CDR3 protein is CASSVQGSWSTEAFF. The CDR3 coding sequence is TGTGCCAGCAGCGTACAGGGGAGTTGGAGCACTGAAGCTTTCTTT.

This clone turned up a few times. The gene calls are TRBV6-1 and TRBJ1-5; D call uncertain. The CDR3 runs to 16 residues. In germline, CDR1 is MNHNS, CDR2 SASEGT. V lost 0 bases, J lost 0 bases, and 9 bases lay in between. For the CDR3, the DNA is TGTGCCAGCAGTGAAGCACACTTTTATAGCAATCAGCCCCAGCATTTT. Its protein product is CASSEAHFYSNQPQHF.

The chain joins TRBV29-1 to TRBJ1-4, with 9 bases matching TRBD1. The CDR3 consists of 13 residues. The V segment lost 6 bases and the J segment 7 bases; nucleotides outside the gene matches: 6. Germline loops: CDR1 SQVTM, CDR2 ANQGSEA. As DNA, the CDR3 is TGCAGCGTACCGGGACAGGGTCTTGAAAAACTGTTTTTT. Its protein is CSVPGQGLEKLFF.

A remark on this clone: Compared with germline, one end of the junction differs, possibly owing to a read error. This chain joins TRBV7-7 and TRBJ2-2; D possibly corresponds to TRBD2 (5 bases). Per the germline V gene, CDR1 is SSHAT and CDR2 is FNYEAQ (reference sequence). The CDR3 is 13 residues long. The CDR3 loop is CASSENRGGELFF. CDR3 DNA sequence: TGTGCTAGCAGCGAAAATCGGGGCGGGGAGCTGTTTTTT.

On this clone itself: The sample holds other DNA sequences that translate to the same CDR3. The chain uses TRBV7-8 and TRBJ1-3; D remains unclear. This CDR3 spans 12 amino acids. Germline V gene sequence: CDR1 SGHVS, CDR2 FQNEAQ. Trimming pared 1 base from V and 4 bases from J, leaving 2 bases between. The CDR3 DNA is TGTGCCAGCAGCTTAGAGGGAAACACCATATATTTT. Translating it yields CASSLEGNTIYF.

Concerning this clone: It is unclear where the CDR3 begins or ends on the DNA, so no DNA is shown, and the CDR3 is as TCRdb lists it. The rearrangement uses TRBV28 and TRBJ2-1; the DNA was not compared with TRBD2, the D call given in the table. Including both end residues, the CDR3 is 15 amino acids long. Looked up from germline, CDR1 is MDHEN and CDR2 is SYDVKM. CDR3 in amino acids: CASSSSTSGGAEQFF.

CDR3 DNA: TGTGCCAGCAGCCAGAAGACAGTGTCCTACGAGCAGTACGTC. This gives the protein CASSQKTVSYEQYV. The V gene is TRBV14, the J gene TRBJ2-7; weak D call: TRBD1 (5 bases). Trimming shortened V by 3 bases and J by 1 base, and 10 bases separated the two germline ends. Germline lookup yields CDR1 SGHDN and CDR2 FVKESK. This CDR3 comprises 14 residues.